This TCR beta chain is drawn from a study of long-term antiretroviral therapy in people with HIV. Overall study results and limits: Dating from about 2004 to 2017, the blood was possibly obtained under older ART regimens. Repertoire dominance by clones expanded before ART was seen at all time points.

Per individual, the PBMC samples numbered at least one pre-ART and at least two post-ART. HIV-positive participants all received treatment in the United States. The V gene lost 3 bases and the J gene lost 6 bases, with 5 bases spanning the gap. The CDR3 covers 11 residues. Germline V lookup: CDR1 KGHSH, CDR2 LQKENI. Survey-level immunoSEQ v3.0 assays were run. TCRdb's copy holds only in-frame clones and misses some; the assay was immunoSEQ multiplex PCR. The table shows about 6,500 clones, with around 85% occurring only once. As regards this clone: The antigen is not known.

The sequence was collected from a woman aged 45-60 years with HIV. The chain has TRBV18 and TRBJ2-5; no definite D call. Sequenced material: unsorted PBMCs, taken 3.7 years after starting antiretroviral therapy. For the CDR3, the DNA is TGTGCCAGCTCACCGGTTAAGACCCAGTACTTC. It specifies CASSPVKTQYF.